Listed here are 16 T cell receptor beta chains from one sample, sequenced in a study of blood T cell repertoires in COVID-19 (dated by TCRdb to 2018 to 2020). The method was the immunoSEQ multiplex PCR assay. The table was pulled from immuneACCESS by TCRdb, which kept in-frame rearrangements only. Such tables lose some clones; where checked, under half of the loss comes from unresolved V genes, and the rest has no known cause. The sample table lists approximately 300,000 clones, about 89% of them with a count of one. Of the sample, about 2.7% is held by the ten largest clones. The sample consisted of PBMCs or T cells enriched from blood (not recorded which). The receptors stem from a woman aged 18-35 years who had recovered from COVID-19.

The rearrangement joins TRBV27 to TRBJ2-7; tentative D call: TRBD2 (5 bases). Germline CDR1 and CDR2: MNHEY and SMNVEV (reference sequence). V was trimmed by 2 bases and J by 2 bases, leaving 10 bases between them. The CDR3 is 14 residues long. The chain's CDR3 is CASSLEADAYEQYF. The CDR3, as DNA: TGTGCCAGCAGTTTAGAAGCGGACGCCTACGAGCAGTACTTC.

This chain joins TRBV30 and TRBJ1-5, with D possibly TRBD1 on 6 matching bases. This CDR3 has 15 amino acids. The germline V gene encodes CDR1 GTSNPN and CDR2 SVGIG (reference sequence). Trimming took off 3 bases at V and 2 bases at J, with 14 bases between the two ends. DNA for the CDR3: TGTGCCTGGAGCAAGGGGGATTGGGGCAATCAGCCCCAGCATTTT. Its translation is CAWSKGDWGNQPQHF.

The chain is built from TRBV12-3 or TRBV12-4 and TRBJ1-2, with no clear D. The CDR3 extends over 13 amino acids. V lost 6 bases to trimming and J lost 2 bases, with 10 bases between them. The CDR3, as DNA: TGTGCCAGCAGCACTCGGGGAAACTATGGCTACACCTTC. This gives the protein CASSTRGNYGYTF.

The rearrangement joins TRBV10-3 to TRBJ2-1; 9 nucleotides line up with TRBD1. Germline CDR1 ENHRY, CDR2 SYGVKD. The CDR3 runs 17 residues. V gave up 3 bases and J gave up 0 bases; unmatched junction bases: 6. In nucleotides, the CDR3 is TGTGCCATCAGTGATACACGGACAGGGGCCTCCTACAATGAGCAGTTCTTC. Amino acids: CAISDTRTGASYNEQFF.

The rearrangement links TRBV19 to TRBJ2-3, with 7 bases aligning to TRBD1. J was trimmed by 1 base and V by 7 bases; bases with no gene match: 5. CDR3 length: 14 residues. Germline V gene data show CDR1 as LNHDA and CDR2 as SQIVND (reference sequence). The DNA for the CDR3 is TGTGCCAGTAAGTTAGGGGGCGGCACAGATACGCAGTATTTT. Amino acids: CASKLGGGTDTQYF.

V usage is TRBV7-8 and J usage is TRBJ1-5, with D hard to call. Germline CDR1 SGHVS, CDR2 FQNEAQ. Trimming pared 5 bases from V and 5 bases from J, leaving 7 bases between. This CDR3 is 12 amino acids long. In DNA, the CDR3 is TGTGCCAGCAGCCAAGAGTATCAGCCCCAGCATTTT. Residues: CASSQEYQPQHF.

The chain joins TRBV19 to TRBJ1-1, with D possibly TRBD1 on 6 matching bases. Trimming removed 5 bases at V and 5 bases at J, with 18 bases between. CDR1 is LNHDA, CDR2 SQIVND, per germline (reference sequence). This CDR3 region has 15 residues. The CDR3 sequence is CASSDIQGLETEAFF. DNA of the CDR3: TGTGCCAGTAGTGACATACAGGGATTAGAGACTGAAGCTTTCTTT.

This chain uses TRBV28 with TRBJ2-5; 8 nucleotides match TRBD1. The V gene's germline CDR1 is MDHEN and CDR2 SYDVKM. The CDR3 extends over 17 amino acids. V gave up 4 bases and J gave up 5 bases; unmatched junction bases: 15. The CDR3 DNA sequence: TGTGCCAGCAGTTCCGCCTGGGGACAGGCACTCGTGGAGACCCAGTACTTC. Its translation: CASSSAWGQALVETQYF.

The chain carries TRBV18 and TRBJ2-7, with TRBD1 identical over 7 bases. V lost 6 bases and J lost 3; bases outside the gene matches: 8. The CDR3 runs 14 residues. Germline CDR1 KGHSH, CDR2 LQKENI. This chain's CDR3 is CASSTQGSGYEQYF. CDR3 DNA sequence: TGTGCCAGCTCGACACAGGGGTCGGGCTACGAGCAGTACTTC. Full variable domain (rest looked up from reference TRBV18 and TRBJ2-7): NAGVMQNPRHLVRRRGQEARLRCSPMKGHSHVYWYRQLPEEGLKFMVYLQKENIIDESGMPKERFSAEFPKEGPSILRIQQVVRGDSAAYFCASSTQGSGYEQYFGPGTRLTVT.

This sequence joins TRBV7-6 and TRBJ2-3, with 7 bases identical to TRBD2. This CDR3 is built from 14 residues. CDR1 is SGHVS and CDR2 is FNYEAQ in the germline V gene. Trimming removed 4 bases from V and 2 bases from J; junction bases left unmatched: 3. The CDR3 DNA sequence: TGTGCCAGCAGCTCGACTAGCCACACAGATACGCAGTATTTT. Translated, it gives CASSSTSHTDTQYF.

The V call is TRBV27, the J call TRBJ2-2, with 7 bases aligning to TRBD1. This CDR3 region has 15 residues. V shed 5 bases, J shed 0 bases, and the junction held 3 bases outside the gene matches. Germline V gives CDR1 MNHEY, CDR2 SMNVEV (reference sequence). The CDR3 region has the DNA TGTGCCAGCAGTATACAGGGGTCGAACACCGGGGAGCTGTTTTTT. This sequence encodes CASSIQGSNTGELFF.

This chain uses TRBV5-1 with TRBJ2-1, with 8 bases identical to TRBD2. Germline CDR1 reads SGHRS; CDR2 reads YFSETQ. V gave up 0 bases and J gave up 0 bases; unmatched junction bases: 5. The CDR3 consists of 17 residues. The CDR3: CASSLGSGGFSYNEQFF. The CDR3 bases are TGCGCCAGCAGCTTGGGAAGCGGGGGCTTCTCCTACAATGAGCAGTTCTTC. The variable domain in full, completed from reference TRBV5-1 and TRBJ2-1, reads KAGVTQTPRYLIKTRGQQVTLSCSPISGHRSVSWYQQTPGQGLQFLFEYFSETQRNKGNFPGRFSGRQFSNSRSEMNVSTLELGDSALYLCASSLGSGGFSYNEQFFGPGTRLTVL.

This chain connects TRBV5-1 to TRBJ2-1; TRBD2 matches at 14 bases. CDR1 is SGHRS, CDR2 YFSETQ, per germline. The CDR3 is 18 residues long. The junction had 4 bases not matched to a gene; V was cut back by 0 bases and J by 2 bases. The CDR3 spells CASSLGLAGGTAYNEQFF. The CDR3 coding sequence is TGCGCCAGCAGCTTGGGACTAGCGGGGGGGACCGCCTACAATGAGCAGTTCTTC.

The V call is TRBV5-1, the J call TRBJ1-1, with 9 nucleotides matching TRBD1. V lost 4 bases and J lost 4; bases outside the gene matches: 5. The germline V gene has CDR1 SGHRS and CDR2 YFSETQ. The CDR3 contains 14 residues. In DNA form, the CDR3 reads TGCGCCAGCAGCCGAGACAGGGGGATCACTGAAGCTTTCTTT. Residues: CASSRDRGITEAFF.

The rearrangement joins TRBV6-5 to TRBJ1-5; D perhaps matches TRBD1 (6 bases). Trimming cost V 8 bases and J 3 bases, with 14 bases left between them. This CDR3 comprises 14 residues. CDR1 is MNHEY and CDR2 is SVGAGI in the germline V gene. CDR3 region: CASAQGFNNQPQHF. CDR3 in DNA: TGTGCCAGCGCACAGGGCTTCAACAATCAGCCCCAGCATTTT.

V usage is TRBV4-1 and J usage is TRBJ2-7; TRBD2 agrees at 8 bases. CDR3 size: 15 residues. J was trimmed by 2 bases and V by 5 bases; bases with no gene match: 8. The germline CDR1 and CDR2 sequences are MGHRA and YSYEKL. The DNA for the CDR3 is TGCGCCAGCAGCGCCAGGACTAGCCCGGCCTACGAGCAGTACTTC. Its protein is CASSARTSPAYEQYF.